Presented here are 11 T cell receptor beta chains from one specimen sequenced in a study of blood T cell repertoires in COVID-19. Libraries were prepared by immunoSEQ multiplex PCR; TCRdb keeps only in-frame clonotypes and omits some of them. The sample holds tens of thousands of clones, roughly 89% seen once. Sequencing used peripheral blood. Receptors originate from an elderly man with acute or convalescent COVID-19.

The genes are TRBV7-2 and TRBJ1-4, with TRBD1 identical over 7 bases. V lost 1 base and J lost 5; bases outside the gene matches: 7. CDR1 SGHTA and CDR2 FQGNSA come from the germline V gene. The length of the CDR3 is 16 residues. The DNA for the CDR3 is TGTGCCAGCAGCTTAGAGACAGGGTTTAAGAATGAAAAACTGTTTTTT. It codes for CASSLETGFKNEKLFF.

The chain carries TRBV5-1 and TRBJ1-5; 8 nucleotides align to TRBD1. Germline V gene lookup returns CDR1 SGHRS and CDR2 YFSETQ. V gave up 4 bases and J gave up 4 bases; unmatched junction bases: 13. The CDR3 contains 17 residues. CDR3 in amino acids: CASSPGTTGAANQPQHF. The CDR3 DNA reads TGCGCCAGCAGCCCGGGCACGACAGGGGCTGCAAATCAGCCCCAGCATTTT.

Only a few counts were recorded for this clone. The J gene is TRBJ1-3, the V gene TRBV7-6; a possible D gene is TRBD1 (6 bases). Germline V gives CDR1 SGHVS, CDR2 FNYEAQ. The CDR3 length is 18 residues. Trimming pared 4 bases from V and 0 bases from J, leaving 19 bases between. CDR3 region: CASSSQGSPSLSGNTIYF. The CDR3 DNA sequence: TGTGCCAGCAGCTCACAGGGATCCCCTTCTCTCTCTGGAAACACCATATATTTT.

This clone has a single count. This sequence joins TRBV6-5 and TRBJ2-6; D call uncertain. The length of the CDR3 is 16 residues. The germline V and J ends were trimmed by 4 bases and 0 bases, with 10 bases remaining between them. Germline values: CDR1 MNHEY, CDR2 SVGAGI. The CDR3 sequence is CASSSDSVSGANVLTF. CDR3 DNA: TGTGCCAGCAGTTCTGACTCCGTCTCTGGGGCCAACGTCCTGACTTTC.

The chain joins TRBV6-5 to TRBJ1-2; 7 bases match TRBD1. V gave up 6 bases and J gave up 8 bases; unmatched junction bases: 15. The germline V gene encodes CDR1 MNHEY and CDR2 SVGAGI. The length of the CDR3 is 15 residues. CDR3 DNA sequence: TGTGCCAGCAGCCTAAAGCCCGCGGCAGGGGGAGGCTACACCTTC. This gives the protein CASSLKPAAGGGYTF.

The V call is TRBV29-1, the J call TRBJ1-4, with D hard to call. This CDR3 region has 13 residues. The germline V and J ends were trimmed by 6 bases and 8 bases, with 16 bases remaining between them. Germline CDR1 is SQVTM and CDR2 is ANQGSEA. CDR3 loop: CSVLVSGSEKLFF. The CDR3 DNA reads TGCAGCGTCCTCGTTTCGGGGAGCGAAAAACTGTTTTTT.

The chain couples TRBV29-1 to TRBJ1-2; D is undetermined. The CDR3 contains 12 residues. V gave up 2 bases and J gave up 8 bases, with 12 bases separating them. Looked up from germline, CDR1 is SQVTM and CDR2 is ANQGSEA. The CDR3 loop is CSVETDVRGYTF. In nucleotides, the CDR3 is TGCAGCGTTGAAACAGATGTTCGGGGCTACACCTTC. The full variable domain, rest sourced from reference TRBV29-1 and TRBJ1-2, is SAVISQKPSRDICQRGTSLTIQCQVDSQVTMMFWYRQQPGQSLTLIATANQGSEATYESGFVIDKFPISRPNLTFSTLTVSNMSPEDSSIYLCSVETDVRGYTFGSGTRLTVV.

V is TRBV6-5 and J is TRBJ2-1; the match to TRBD1 covers 7 bases. J was trimmed by 7 bases and V by 5 bases; bases with no gene match: 2. In germline, CDR1 is MNHEY, CDR2 SVGAGI. The CDR3 has 12 amino acids. In DNA, the CDR3 is TGTGCCAGCAGTAGGGGGCCAAATGAGCAGTTCTTC. Translation gives CASSRGPNEQFF.

This chain connects TRBV5-1 to TRBJ1-6; D is unresolved. The V gene's germline CDR1 is SGHRS and CDR2 YFSETQ. CDR3 size: 14 residues. V lost 4 bases and J lost 6, with 11 bases in between. The CDR3 DNA sequence: TGCGCCAGCAGCCCCTCCGCAGGTAATTCACCCCTCCACTTT. Amino acid sequence: CASSPSAGNSPLHF.

The chain links TRBV9 to TRBJ2-1; 8 bases align to TRBD1. J was trimmed by 5 bases and V by 8 bases; bases with no gene match: 3. Germline V CDR1 and CDR2: SGDLS, YYNGEE. This CDR3 spans 12 amino acids. The CDR3 loop is CASDRGNNEQFF. The CDR3 DNA sequence: TGTGCCAGTGACAGGGGCAACAATGAGCAGTTCTTC.

The chain uses TRBV2 and TRBJ2-7; D is perhaps TRBD2 (5 bases). The germline gives CDR1 SNHLY, CDR2 FYNNEI. V was shortened by 2 bases and J by 2 bases, with 13 bases between the two germline ends. This CDR3 region has 15 residues. CDR3 coding DNA: TGTGCCAGCAGTGAAAGCCGCCAGGAGGCCTACGAGCAGTACTTC. This codes for CASSESRQEAYEQYF.